This TCR beta chain was retrieved from a study of T cells in Graves' hyperthyroidism and ophthalmopathy (dated by TCRdb to the late 2010s). At the level of the whole study: Peripheral blood was collected at initial diagnosis, before any treatment. A discovery cohort of about 95 patients, 43 with Graves' ophthalmopathy and 57 with stable Graves' hyperthyroidism, was used to find distinguishing TCR V-J signatures. The roughly 100 discovery patients were divided at random into training and test sets in a 7:3 ratio. Prospective prediction of ophthalmopathy was tested in an independent validation cohort consisting of some 19 hyperthyroidism patients and some 17 patients who later progressed to ophthalmopathy. In addition, the study compared T-cell repertoires in thyroid tissue and in blood from six Graves' hyperthyroidism patients. After sampling, hyperthyroidism patients received methimazole starting at 30 mg daily, and ophthalmopathy patients received high-dose intravenous methylprednisolone. The paper reports TCR Vbeta CDR3 sequencing of roughly 140 peripheral blood samples: approximately 41 ophthalmopathy, around 80 hyperthyroidism and 17 progressor patients.

Ten or more counts support this clonotype. No cognate antigen has been identified for it. No base qualities exist here, and no much larger clone lies one base off it. Hyperthyroidism patients were newly diagnosed, with disease duration under 2 months, and aged 18 to 65 years. Any patient with an uncontrolled infection, another autoimmune disease, pregnancy or lactation was excluded. Diagnoses were established on the basis of clinical symptoms, serum thyroxine and TRAb, thyroid ultrasound, and orbital computed tomography. Blood from progressor patients was collected at the time of first diagnosis with hyperthyroidism, before any ophthalmopathy symptoms had appeared. PBMCs were isolated from around 10 ml of fresh peripheral blood by Ficoll-Paque density gradient centrifugation. Progressor patients were defined as those initially diagnosed with Graves' hyperthyroidism in whom ophthalmopathy developed during follow-up. Trizol reagent was used to extract total RNA, and RNA quality was then checked on an Agilent 2100 Bioanalyzer.

The TCR beta CDR3 regions were amplified from the RNA transcripts. The TCR CDR3 was subjected to a first round of RT-PCR using the HTBI primer set and the Qiagen OneStep RT-PCR kit. Libraries were constructed in a second round of multiplex PCR, after which size selection and purification were carried out. Libraries were sequenced paired-end with 100 bp reads on an Illumina HiSeq2000. Regarding the original processing steps: SOAPnuke was used to process the raw data, throwing out any read that contained adapters or uncalled bases, had a mean Phred below 15, or lacked an exact constant-primer or identifier match. COPE v1.2.5 was used to merge high-quality paired reads, and clonotypes were defined as unique nucleotide sequences. Clonotypes were aligned to IMGT TRBV, TRBD and TRBJ reference segments using MiTCR v1.1. The analysis was restricted to V-J combinations with a frequency above 0.0001, which together covered just over 98% of the repertoires. The TCS score was defined as the ratio of F50 (clonal expansion) to E x V (chaos), calculated using BLOSUM62-based TCRdist between CDR3 peptides within each V-J. Welch's t-statistics and random forest reduced around 520 V-J features to roughly 13, which were used in a naive Bayes classifier (R e1071). The raw public data were reprocessed by TCRdb itself: fastp quality trimming at Q25, MiXCR clonotype calling, in-frame beta chains only. A single entry per CDR3 protein holds the most common genes and DNA from its merged rows. V and J calls and clone size were set by TCRdb, not the authors. A total of about 400,000 distinct CDR3 sequences appear in this sample, approximately 14% of them only once. About a quarter of the sample is taken by the ten largest.

Results and caveats for the whole study, not just this receptor: In validation, progression to ophthalmopathy was predicted by the model with 65% to 71% sensitivity and roughly 76% specificity, a median of around 6.5 months before onset. Ophthalmopathy was separated from stable hyperthyroidism by a 13 V-J signature model, with about 88% sensitivity and roughly 81% specificity obtained in cross-validation and 80%/75% obtained in testing. No statistical method was used to fix the sample size in advance, and group allocation was not hidden from the investigators. Most expanded thyroid clonotypes (frequency above 0.001) were also detected in blood, suggesting blood repertoires may reflect thyroid immune responses.

The germline V end is reduced by 5 bases and the J end by 5 bases; junction bases left unmatched: 4. The CDR3 covers 13 residues, taking in both the cysteine and the phenylalanine. Kept here is only the CDR3 DNA, which spans 39 bases and is read in frame from base 1. Looking up the germline V gene yields CDR1 MNHNS and CDR2 SASEGT. This TCR was recovered from a woman under 30 with Graves' hyperthyroidism that later progressed to Graves' ophthalmopathy. Sequencing was done on a sample of blood. Rearrangement joined TRBV6-1 to TRBJ2-7; TRBD1 aligns with 9 central bases. This receptor has the CDR3 CASSRQGVHEQYF. The nucleotide sequence reads as follows: TGTGCCAGCAGTCGACAGGGGGTCCACGAGCAGTACTTC.